The table lists the clone carrying this T cell receptor (beta chain) with a few counts. Its target is unknown. RNA extraction and reverse transcription yielded cDNA as sequencing template. The method was immunoSEQ multiplex PCR; TCRdb's version includes in-frame clones alone and lacks a portion of them. The sample has about 150,000 clones; around 60% are singletons. Germline trimming cut 7 bases from V and 4 bases from J; bases unmatched to any gene: 5. The CDR3 consists of 13 residues. CDR1 is ENHRY, CDR2 SYGVKD, per germline. The data are from a study of CD8+ T cells in alopecia areata. Looking at the study overall: Each of the treated patients was given oral tofacitinib, 5 to 10 mg twice daily, for moderate-to-severe alopecia areata. Tofacitinib therapy took 6 to 18 months; 6 months off drug came after. Study-wide results and limits: For lesional scalp, especially alopecia totalis/universalis, clonality was higher than in normal scalp.

It was from alopecia areata patients that lesional scalp punch biopsies and peripheral blood were collected. This TCR was sampled from a human donor with alopecia areata. Sample: CD4+ T cells sorted from blood, taken at week 0. V and J are TRBV10-3 and TRBJ2-5; 8 bases line up with TRBD1. Here the CDR3 DNA reads TGTGCCATCAATTCAGGGGGCGGAGAGACCCAGTACTTC. It encodes CAINSGGGETQYF.